These 4 T cell receptor beta chains share one sample of origin, sequenced in a study of patients and donors after allogeneic stem cell transplantation. MiXCR, applied by TCRdb to the RT-PCR reads, yields one record per CDR3 protein. The table records 190,000 or so distinct CDR3 sequences, approximately 41% of them present only once. Material: blood, either unsorted or a sorted T cell fraction (not recorded which). These receptors were collected from a human donor who was either an allogeneic HSCT recipient or a stem cell or donor lymphocyte infusion donor (not recorded which). It is not recorded whose cells these are; they may come from a transplant donor.

This clonotype has just a few counts. The rearrangement uses TRBV21-1 and TRBJ1-1; the table calls TRBD1, which could not be checked here. TRBV21-1 is noted as a pseudogene. CDR3 size: 13 residues. This chain's CDR3 is CASRRGKDTEAFF. CDR3 nucleotide sequence: TGTGCCAGCAGGAGGGGGAAGGACACTGAAGCTTTCTTT.

V and J are TRBV30 and TRBJ1-2; TRBD1 matches 7 bases. The CDR3 has 14 amino acids. The V segment lost 1 base and the J segment 5 bases; nucleotides outside the gene matches: 7. The germline V gene has CDR1 GTSNPN and CDR2 SVGIG (reference sequence). This chain's CDR3 is CAWSAQGIEYGYTF. The CDR3 DNA reads as TGTGCCTGGAGTGCACAGGGGATAGAGTATGGCTACACCTTC.

The chain carries TRBV15 and TRBJ2-7; 9 bases agree with TRBD1. CDR3 length: 17 amino acids. The V and J ends lost 1 base and 7 bases, in that order; junction bases with no gene match: 14. Per the germline V gene, CDR1 is LNHNV and CDR2 is YYDKDF (reference sequence). The CDR3: CATSRGRTGTGQREQYF. Written as DNA, the CDR3 is TGTGCCACCAGCAGAGGTAGAACCGGGACAGGGCAGCGAGAGCAGTACTTC.

This clonotype showed up just a few times. V and J are TRBV6-5 and TRBJ1-1, with a possible D match to TRBD1 (6 bases). CDR1 and CDR2 (germline): MNHEY, SVGAGI. The CDR3 has 13 residues. V lost 7 bases and J 10 bases, leaving 19 bases between the germline ends. The CDR3 coding sequence is TGTGCCAGCATTCTTCAGGGGACTGGGCGAGCTTTCTTT. Amino acids: CASILQGTGRAFF.